This T cell receptor beta chain emerged from a study of monozygotic twins with cystic fibrosis. The assay was immunoSEQ multiplex PCR, and TCRdb's table has in-frame clones only and misses some. Of around 17,000 clones listed, 96% are singletons. Trimming took 1 base from V and 1 from J; bases not matched to a gene: 4. The CDR3 extends over 15 amino acids. The germline V gene encodes CDR1 SGDLS and CDR2 YYNGEE. In its sample, this clone was seen once. Sequencing input: blood. This receptor was identified in a girl aged 2 to 10 with cystic fibrosis. This rearrangement joins TRBV9 to TRBJ2-5; TRBD2 matches 7 bases. CDR3: CASSVRLATQETQYF. CDR3 DNA sequence: TGTGCCAGCAGCGTAAGACTAGCTACCCAAGAGACCCAGTACTTC.